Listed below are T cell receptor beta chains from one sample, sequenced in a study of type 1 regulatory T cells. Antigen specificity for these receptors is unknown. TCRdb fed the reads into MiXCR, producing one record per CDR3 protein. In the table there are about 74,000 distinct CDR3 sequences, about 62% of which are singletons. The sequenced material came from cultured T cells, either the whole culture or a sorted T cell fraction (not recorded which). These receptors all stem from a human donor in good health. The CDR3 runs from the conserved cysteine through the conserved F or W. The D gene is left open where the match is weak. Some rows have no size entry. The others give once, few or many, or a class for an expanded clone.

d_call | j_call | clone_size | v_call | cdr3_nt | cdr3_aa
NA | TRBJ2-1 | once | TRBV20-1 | TGCAGTGCCATGGGGACCCAACCTAGGTTCTATGAGCAGTTCTTC | CSAMGTQPRFYEQFF
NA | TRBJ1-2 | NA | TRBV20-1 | TGCAGTGCTCTCTCCGGGGATGGCTACACCTTC | CSALSGDGYTF
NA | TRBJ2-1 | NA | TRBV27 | TGTGCCAGCAGTTTTCGTTACAATGAGCAGTTCTTC | CASSFRYNEQFF
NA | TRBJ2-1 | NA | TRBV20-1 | TGCAGTGCTAGGCCACCGGGTGGCCCATACAATGAGCAGTTCTTC | CSARPPGGPYNEQFF
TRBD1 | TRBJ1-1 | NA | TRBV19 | TGTGCCAGTAGTGCTCTCCGGGACAGGGTATCTGAAGCTTTCTTT | CASSALRDRVSEAFF
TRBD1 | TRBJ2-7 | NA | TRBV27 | TGTGCCAGCCAACCCCAGGGGGTCGGCTACGAGCAGTACTTC | CASQPQGVGYEQYF
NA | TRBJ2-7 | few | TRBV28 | TGTGCCAGCACCGGACGCGAGCAGTACTTC | CASTGREQYF
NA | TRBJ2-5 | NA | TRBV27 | TGTGCCAGCAGTCCTCGCACGTGGGGGCAAGAGACCCAGTACTTC | CASSPRTWGQETQYF
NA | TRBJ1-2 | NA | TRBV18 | TGTGCCAGCTCACCAATTCTATCGAGCGCCACTAACTATGGCTACACCTTC | CASSPILSSATNYGYTF
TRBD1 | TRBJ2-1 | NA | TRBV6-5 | TGTGCCAGCAGTTCCCGTCCCGGGACAGGGAAAGGCTCTTACAATGAGCAGTTCTTC | CASSSRPGTGKGSYNEQFF
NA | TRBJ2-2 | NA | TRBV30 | TGTGCCTGGACCCGCCCCCTTGCGACAACCGGGGAGCTGTTTTTT | CAWTRPLATTGELFF
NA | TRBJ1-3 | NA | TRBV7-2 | TGTGCCGGAAGCTCTGGAAACACCATATATTTT | CAGSSGNTIYF
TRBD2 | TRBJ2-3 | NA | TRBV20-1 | TGCAGTGCTACCCAAGGACTAGCGGGAGGGCGTGATACGCAGTATTTT | CSATQGLAGGRDTQYF
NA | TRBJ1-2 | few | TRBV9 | TGTGCCAGCAGCGCCGGGACAACTAACTATGGCTACACCTTC | CASSAGTTNYGYTF
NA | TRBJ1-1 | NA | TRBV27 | TGTGCCAGCAGTTTAAAACCGAGCTGGCAGATTTTAACCTTGAACACTGAAGCTTTCTTT | CASSLKPSWQILTLNTEAFF
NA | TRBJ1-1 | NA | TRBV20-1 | TGCAGTGCGGAGTTCTTGAGGAACTCGCACACTGAAGCTTTCTTT | CSAEFLRNSHTEAFF
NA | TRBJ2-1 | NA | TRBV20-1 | TGCAGTGCCGGAGGGGGGGGGGACGGCAATGAGCAGTTCTTC | CSAGGGGDGNEQFF
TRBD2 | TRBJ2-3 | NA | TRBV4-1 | TGCGCCAGCAGCCAAGATGGGACTAGCGGGAGCACAGATACGCAGTATTTT | CASSQDGTSGSTDTQYF
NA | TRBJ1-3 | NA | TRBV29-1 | TGCAGCGTGACCATCTCTGGAAACACCATATATTTT | CSVTISGNTIYF
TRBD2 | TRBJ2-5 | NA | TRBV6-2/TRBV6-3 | TGTGCCAGCACGTTTCGGGAGGGTTGGGAGACCCAGTACTTC | CASTFREGWETQYF
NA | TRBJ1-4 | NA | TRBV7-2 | TGTGCCAGCAGCTTATCCGCGGGGGCCGCGGAAAAACTGTTTTTT | CASSLSAGAAEKLFF
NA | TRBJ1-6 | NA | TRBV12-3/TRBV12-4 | TGTGCCAGCAGTACAGAGACCGGGACCGCCTATAATTCACCCCTCCACTTT | CASSTETGTAYNSPLHF
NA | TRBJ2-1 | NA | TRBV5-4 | TGTGCCAGCAGCTTGTGGGATTGGCCCCAAGTGGTGTACAATGAGCAGTTCTTC | CASSLWDWPQVVYNEQFF